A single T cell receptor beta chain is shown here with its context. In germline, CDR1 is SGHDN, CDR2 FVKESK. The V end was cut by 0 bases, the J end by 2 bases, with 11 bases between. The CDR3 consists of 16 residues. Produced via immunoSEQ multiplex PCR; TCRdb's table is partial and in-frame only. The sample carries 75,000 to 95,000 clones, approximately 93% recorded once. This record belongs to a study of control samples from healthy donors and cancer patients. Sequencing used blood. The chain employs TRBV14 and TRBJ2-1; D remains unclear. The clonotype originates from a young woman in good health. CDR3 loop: CASSQDGRSTYNEQFF. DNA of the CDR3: TGTGCCAGCAGCCAAGATGGTAGGAGCACCTACAATGAGCAGTTCTTC.